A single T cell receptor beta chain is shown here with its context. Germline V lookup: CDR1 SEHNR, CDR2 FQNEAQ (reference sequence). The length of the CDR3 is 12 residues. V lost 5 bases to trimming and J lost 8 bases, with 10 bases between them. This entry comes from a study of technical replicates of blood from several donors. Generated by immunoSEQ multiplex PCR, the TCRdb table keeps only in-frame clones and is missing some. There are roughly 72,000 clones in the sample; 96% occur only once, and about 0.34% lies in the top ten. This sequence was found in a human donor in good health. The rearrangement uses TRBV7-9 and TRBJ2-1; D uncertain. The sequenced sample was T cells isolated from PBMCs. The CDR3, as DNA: TGTGCCAGCAGCCACTCCCTGGATGAGCAGTTCTTC. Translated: CASSHSLDEQFF.